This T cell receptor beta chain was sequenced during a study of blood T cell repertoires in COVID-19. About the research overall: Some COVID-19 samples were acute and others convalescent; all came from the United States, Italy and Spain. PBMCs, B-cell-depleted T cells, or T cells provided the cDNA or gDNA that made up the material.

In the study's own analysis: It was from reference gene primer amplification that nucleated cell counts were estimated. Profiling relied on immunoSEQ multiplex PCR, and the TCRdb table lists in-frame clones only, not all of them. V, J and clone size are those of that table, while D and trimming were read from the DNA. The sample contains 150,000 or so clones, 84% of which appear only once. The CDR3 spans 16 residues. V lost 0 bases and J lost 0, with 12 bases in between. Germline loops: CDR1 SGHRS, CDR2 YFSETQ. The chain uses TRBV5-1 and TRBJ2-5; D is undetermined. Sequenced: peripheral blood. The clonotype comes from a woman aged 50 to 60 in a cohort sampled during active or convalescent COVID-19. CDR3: CASSLAGSTDQETQYF. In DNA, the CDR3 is TGCGCCAGCAGCTTGGCCGGTAGCACGGACCAAGAGACCCAGTACTTC.